The sequence of this TCR beta chain was determined in a study of breast tumors, draining lymph nodes, adjacent tissues. The study's findings and limits: Data only fit, rather than demonstrated, lymph node origin of most tumor T cells.

This clonotype is judged medium-sized (0.01 to 0.1%). Its specificity is unknown. V shed 2 bases and J 4 bases; nucleotides not matched to a gene: 4. CDR3 length equals 16 residues. CDR1 and CDR2 from the germline V gene are SGHVS and FNYEAQ. MiXCR, run by TCRdb on the multiplex PCR reads, gives a single entry per CDR3 protein. The table has about 15,000 distinct CDR3 sequences, around 52% seen once; the top ten hold about 33%. The chain recombines TRBV7-6 with TRBJ2-1, with 11 bases aligning to TRBD2. This receptor was identified in a female donor with breast cancer. Some clones in this sample may be carry-over from other donors' samples. Sequences were obtained from tumor-adjacent breast tissue. The CDR3 here is CASSLYGTSGYNEQFF. The CDR3 nucleotides are TGTGCCAGCAGCTTATACGGGACTAGCGGATACAATGAGCAGTTCTTC.